The 30 T cell receptor beta chains listed next were all sequenced from one sample in a study of blood T cell repertoires in COVID-19. Libraries were prepared by immunoSEQ multiplex PCR; TCRdb keeps only in-frame clonotypes and omits some of them. This sample has roughly 240,000 clones, with about 80% found just once. The specimen sequenced was PBMCs or T cells enriched from blood (not recorded which). The receptors derive from a woman aged 40 to 50 who had been exposed to COVID-19.

The CDR3, as DNA: TGCGCCAGCAGCCAAGGGCCAATGACTGAAGCTTTCTTT. Protein product: CASSQGPMTEAFF. The chain is built from TRBV4-1 and TRBJ1-1, with D uncertain. The germline V and J ends were trimmed by 1 base and 5 bases, with 8 bases remaining between them. Germline CDR1 and CDR2: MGHRA and YSYEKL. There are 13 residues in the CDR3.

The chain has TRBV28 and TRBJ1-2; 7 nucleotides line up with TRBD1. The length of the CDR3 is 15 residues. Germline CDR1 and CDR2: MDHEN and SYDVKM. After removal of 0 bases from V and 5 bases from J, the junction contained 6 bases not matched to a gene. CDR3 bases: TGTGCCAGCAGTTTATGGGCAGGGGGAAGTTATGGCTACACCTTC. The encoded protein is CASSLWAGGSYGYTF.

This chain connects TRBV5-4 to TRBJ1-1, with TRBD1 matching over 8 bases. The CDR3 runs 14 residues. V was pared by 0 bases and J by 5 bases, with 3 bases of the junction left unmatched. Germline CDR1 is SGHNT and CDR2 is YYREEE (reference sequence). The CDR3 is CASSLDRGRTEAFF. CDR3 coding DNA: TGTGCCAGCAGCTTGGACAGGGGGAGGACTGAAGCTTTCTTT.

This chain connects TRBV29-1 to TRBJ1-2; D unresolved. The CDR3 contains 11 residues. Per germline, CDR1 SQVTM and CDR2 ANQGSEA. The ends were cut back, 7 bases at V and 8 bases at J, with 14 bases in the middle. CDR3 amino acids: CSDEGLHGYTF. As DNA, the CDR3 is TGCAGCGACGAAGGACTTCACGGCTACACCTTC.

The chain links TRBV28 to TRBJ1-2; D unresolved. Germline V gene data show CDR1 as MDHEN and CDR2 as SYDVKM. V shed 10 bases and J shed 0 bases, with 21 bases lying between them. The CDR3 sequence is 16 residues long. The CDR3 here is CATTSAGWPTNYGYTF. The CDR3 nucleotides are TGTGCCACCACGTCCGCAGGTTGGCCCACTAACTATGGCTACACCTTC.

V is TRBV7-9 and J is TRBJ2-3; TRBD2 matches at 9 bases. The CDR3 runs 18 residues. Germline assignment: CDR1 SEHNR and CDR2 FQNEAQ (reference sequence). The junction had 18 bases not matched to a gene; V was cut back by 5 bases and J by 6 bases. The CDR3 loop is CASSPGLLAGAGVDTQYF. CDR3 bases: TGTGCCAGCAGCCCAGGTCTACTAGCGGGCGCGGGAGTGGATACGCAGTATTTT.

This rearrangement joins TRBV28 to TRBJ1-3; D is ambiguous. CDR3 length equals 14 residues. Germline values: CDR1 MDHEN, CDR2 SYDVKM. V was clipped by 4 bases and J by 2 bases, with 9 bases between them. The CDR3 DNA sequence: TGTGCCAGCAGTTCTCGTTATACTGGAAACACCATATATTTT. It translates to CASSSRYTGNTIYF.

CDR3 coding DNA: TGTGCCAGCAGTTTCAGTACCAGGACAGGGACTAACTATGGCTACACCTTC. Residues: CASSFSTRTGTNYGYTF. V is TRBV27 and J is TRBJ1-2, with 8 bases aligning to TRBD1. This CDR3 contains 17 residues. Germline CDR1 reads MNHEY; CDR2 reads SMNVEV (reference sequence). J lost 0 bases, V lost 3 bases, and 9 bases had no gene match.

This chain uses TRBV7-9 with TRBJ2-4, with D maybe TRBD1 (6 bases). The germline CDR1 and CDR2 sequences are SEHNR and FQNEAQ (reference sequence). The V end lost 0 bases, the J end lost 9 bases, and 9 bases lay between the germline ends. The CDR3 totals 13 residues. CDR3 in DNA: TGTGCCAGCAGCTTAGCCCAGGGGATCATTCAGTACTTC. Amino acids: CASSLAQGIIQYF.

The chain combines TRBV3-1 (or the pseudogene TRBV3-2) with TRBJ1-4; perhaps TRBD1 as D (6 bases). The CDR3 is 16 amino acids. Germline loops: CDR1 LGHDT, CDR2 YNNKEL (reference sequence). Trimming took off 6 bases at V and 3 bases at J, with 17 bases between the two ends. The DNA of the CDR3 is TGTGCCAGCAGTGCATTCACAGGGAAATCTAATGAAAAACTGTTTTTT. As protein: CASSAFTGKSNEKLFF.

J is TRBJ1-5 and V is TRBV28, with a possible D match to TRBD1 (5 bases). The V and J ends lost 6 bases and 0 bases respectively, with 12 bases between them. CDR3 length: 15 amino acids. CDR1 and CDR2 (germline): MDHEN, SYDVKM. The CDR3 loop is CASRSGYYSNQPQHF. The CDR3 DNA follows: TGTGCCAGCAGATCAGGGTACTATAGCAATCAGCCCCAGCATTTT.

V is TRBV5-5 and J is TRBJ2-2; 9 bases are shared with TRBD1. The length of the CDR3 is 18 residues. Germline V gene sequence: CDR1 SGHKS, CDR2 YYEKEE (reference sequence). Trimming cost V 4 bases and J 0 bases; bases outside gene matches: 10. The CDR3 DNA reads as TGTGCCAGCAGCCGCGGGGACAGGGACTCGGCGAACACCGGGGAGCTGTTTTTT. As protein: CASSRGDRDSANTGELFF.

V gene TRBV3-1 (or the pseudogene TRBV3-2) combines with J gene TRBJ2-5; D is possibly TRBD2 (5 bases). Germline CDR1 and CDR2: LGHDT and YNNKEL (reference sequence). This CDR3 has 15 amino acids. V was trimmed by 4 bases and J by 1 base, leaving 13 bases between them. DNA for the CDR3: TGTGCCAGCAGCCCCCGACTATCTACCCAAGAGACCCAGTACTTC. Protein product: CASSPRLSTQETQYF.

This clone was observed a handful of times. V usage is TRBV10-3 and J usage is TRBJ2-3; 11 nucleotides line up with TRBD1. The CDR3 is made up of 17 amino acids. V dropped 6 bases and J dropped 2; count of bases not matched to a gene: 10. Germline V gives CDR1 ENHRY, CDR2 SYGVKD. In DNA form, the CDR3 reads TGTGCCATCAGGGGGACAGGGGGAAGTGGGGTCACAGATACGCAGTATTTT. It specifies CAIRGTGGSGVTDTQYF.

The chain uses TRBV30 and TRBJ2-7; a possible D gene is TRBD2 (6 bases). The CDR3 spans 13 residues. The V gene's germline CDR1 is GTSNPN and CDR2 SVGIG (reference sequence). Trimming took off 5 bases at V and 7 bases at J, with 18 bases between the two ends. In DNA, the CDR3 is TGTGCCTGGGATGAGTTCAGGGCGGGGGAGCAGTACTTC. It specifies CAWDEFRAGEQYF.

This chain joins TRBV7-9 and TRBJ2-7, with D hard to call. Trimming left V 5 bases short and J 0 bases short, with 14 bases between. In germline, CDR1 is SEHNR, CDR2 FQNEAQ (reference sequence). The CDR3 runs to 15 residues. Here the CDR3 reads CASSAQAISSYEQYF. As DNA, the CDR3 is TGTGCCAGCAGCGCCCAGGCCATAAGCTCCTACGAGCAGTACTTC.

The J gene is TRBJ2-1, the V gene TRBV4-1; TRBD2 is a possible D gene (5 bases). Trimming left V 5 bases short and J 4 bases short, with 18 bases between. In germline, CDR1 is MGHRA, CDR2 YSYEKL. The CDR3 contains 16 residues. The CDR3 DNA is TGCGCCAGCAGCGCAGCCCAGACTACCGATTACAATGAGCAGTTCTTC. It is translated as CASSAAQTTDYNEQFF.

The rearrangement joins TRBV19 to TRBJ2-2, with D uncertain. The CDR3 is 13 amino acids. Germline assignment: CDR1 LNHDA and CDR2 SQIVND (reference sequence). Trimming removed 7 bases at V and 1 base at J, with 7 bases between. In nucleotides, the CDR3 is TGTGCCAGTACCGACTGGAACACCGGGGAGCTGTTTTTT. It yields the protein CASTDWNTGELFF.

The chain carries TRBV10-3 and TRBJ1-2, with 7 bases lining up with TRBD1. Germline CDR1 reads ENHRY; CDR2 reads SYGVKD. Unmatched junction bases numbered 7, after V lost 4 bases and J lost 5 bases. CDR3 length equals 14 residues. CDR3 residues: CAISGTGLGYGYTF. As DNA, the CDR3 is TGTGCCATCAGTGGGACAGGTCTTGGGTATGGCTACACCTTC.

In its sample, this clone was seen once. Here the CDR3 DNA reads TGTGCCAGTAGTATTGGCGGGACTCCCCCGGCGGGCTATGGCTACACCTTC. Translated: CASSIGGTPPAGYGYTF. The rearrangement joins TRBV19 to TRBJ1-2, with D perhaps TRBD1 (5 bases). CDR3 length equals 17 residues. The germline gives CDR1 LNHDA, CDR2 SQIVND (reference sequence). Deletions cut 3 bases from V and 4 bases from J, with 21 bases between.

This chain uses TRBV6-5 with TRBJ1-3; D may be TRBD1 (5 bases). The CDR3 has 14 residues. Germline-derived CDR1 and CDR2 are MNHEY and SVGAGI. V was shortened by 6 bases and J by 4 bases, with 13 bases between the two germline ends. The CDR3 DNA sequence: TGTGCCAGCAGCCCCGCTGGGGCGGGAAACACCATATATTTT. As protein: CASSPAGAGNTIYF.

V is TRBV6-6 and J is TRBJ1-2, with 7 positions matching TRBD1. Germline V CDR1 and CDR2: MNHNY, SVGAGI (reference sequence). The CDR3 has 10 amino acids. V was clipped by 8 bases and J by 8 bases; unmatched bases: 2. The CDR3 here is CASGGQGYTF. CDR3 nucleotide sequence: TGTGCCAGCGGGGGACAGGGCTACACCTTC.

This clone was recorded only once. The V and J genes are TRBV19 and TRBJ1-5, with unresolved D. V was shortened by 7 bases and J by 0 bases, with 13 bases between the two germline ends. The CDR3 is 15 amino acids. The V gene's germline CDR1 is LNHDA and CDR2 SQIVND (reference sequence). In DNA form, the CDR3 reads TGTGCCAGTAACCGAGCGGGTTTTAGCAATCAGCCCCAGCATTTT. This sequence encodes CASNRAGFSNQPQHF.

The chain employs TRBV9 and TRBJ2-2; 16 nucleotides align to TRBD2. This CDR3 region has 20 residues. The V gene's germline CDR1 is SGDLS and CDR2 YYNGEE. J gave up 4 bases and V 4 bases, and 13 bases lay outside the gene matches. The CDR3 sequence is CASSNQPGLAGGLGTGELFF. The CDR3 DNA sequence: TGTGCCAGCAGCAATCAACCGGGACTAGCGGGGGGGCTGGGCACCGGGGAGCTGTTTTTT. Complete variable domain (other parts from reference TRBV9 and TRBJ2-2): DSGVTQTPKHLITATGQRVTLRCSPRSGDLSVYWYQQSLDQGLQFLIQYYNGEERAKGNILERFSAQQFPDLHSELNLSSLELGDSALYFCASSNQPGLAGGLGTGELFFGEGSRLTVL.

The CDR3 bases are TGCGCCAGCAGCCAGGCTCCGGTTCGGCGGGCTGAAGCTTTCTTT. Amino acids: CASSQAPVRRAEAFF. The chain links TRBV4-1 to TRBJ1-1; D gene unclear. There are 15 residues in the CDR3. Germline lookup yields CDR1 MGHRA and CDR2 YSYEKL. Trimming took 3 bases from V and 6 from J, leaving 17 bases between them.

The V and J genes are TRBV6-4 and TRBJ1-1, with D maybe TRBD1 (5 bases). The V and J ends lost 4 bases and 3 bases respectively, with 9 bases between them. Germline CDR1 reads MRHNA; CDR2 reads SNTAGT. The CDR3 spans 13 residues. CDR3 sequence reads: CASSAGIYTEAFF. CDR3 DNA: TGTGCCAGCAGTGCAGGGATTTACACTGAAGCTTTCTTT.

The chain links TRBV19 to TRBJ1-3, with TRBD1 matching 7 bases. The CDR3 length is 19 residues. From germline, CDR1 is LNHDA and CDR2 SQIVND (reference sequence). Unmatched junction bases numbered 17, after V lost 6 bases and J lost 0 bases. CDR3 bases: TGTGCCAGTAGCCCTCAGGGGACAGCTCGTATGGGCTCTGGAAACACCATATATTTT. This gives the protein CASSPQGTARMGSGNTIYF.

The rearrangement joins TRBV11-2 to TRBJ2-3; the match to TRBD2 covers 13 bases. Trimming took 0 bases from V and 10 from J; bases not matched to a gene: 10. Looked up from germline, CDR1 is SGHAT and CDR2 is FQNNGV. This CDR3 spans 17 amino acids. For the CDR3, the DNA is TGTGCCAGCAGCTTAGATCTAACTAGCGGGGGGGGTTCCCCGCAGTATTTT. Its protein product is CASSLDLTSGGGSPQYF. The full variable domain, in which reference TRBV11-2 and TRBJ2-3 provide the parts outside the CDR3, is EAGVAQSPRYKIIEKRQSVAFWCNPISGHATLYWYQQILGQGPKLLIQFQNNGVVDDSQLPKDRFSAERLKGVDSTLKIQPAKLEDSAVYLCASSLDLTSGGGSPQYFGPGTRLTVL.

V usage is TRBV18 and J usage is TRBJ1-2; 7 bases align to TRBD1. This CDR3 is built from 13 residues. Germline V gives CDR1 KGHSH, CDR2 LQKENI. The trim removed 3 bases at V and 4 bases at J, leaving 2 bases unmatched. The CDR3 sequence is CASSPEGAYGYTF. The DNA for the CDR3 is TGTGCCAGCTCACCGGAGGGGGCCTATGGCTACACCTTC. The full variable domain, in which reference TRBV18 and TRBJ1-2 provide the parts outside the CDR3, is NAGVMQNPRHLVRRRGQEARLRCSPMKGHSHVYWYRQLPEEGLKFMVYLQKENIIDESGMPKERFSAEFPKEGPSILRIQQVVRGDSAAYFCASSPEGAYGYTFGSGTRLTVV.

This clone appeared many times. The sample carries other DNA sequences with the same CDR3. The V and J genes are TRBV9 and TRBJ2-7; TRBD2 is a possible D gene (6 bases). V dropped 4 bases and J dropped 0 bases, with 8 bases sitting between them. The CDR3 is 13 amino acids. CDR1 is SGDLS, CDR2 YYNGEE, per germline. In DNA form, the CDR3 reads TGTGCCAGCAGCCCGGGGGTCTCCTACGAGCAGTACTTC. Protein: CASSPGVSYEQYF.